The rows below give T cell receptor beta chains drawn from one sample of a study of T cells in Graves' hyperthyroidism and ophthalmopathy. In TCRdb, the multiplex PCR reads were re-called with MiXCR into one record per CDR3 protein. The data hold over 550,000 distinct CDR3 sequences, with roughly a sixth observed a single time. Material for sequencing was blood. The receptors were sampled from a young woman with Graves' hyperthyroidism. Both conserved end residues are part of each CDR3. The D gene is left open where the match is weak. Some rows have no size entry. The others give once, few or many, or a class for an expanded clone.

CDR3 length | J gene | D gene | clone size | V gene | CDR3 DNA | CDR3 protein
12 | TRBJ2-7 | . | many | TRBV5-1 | TGCGCCAGCACCTCCCCCGGTGGTGAGCAGTACTTC | CASTSPGGEQYF
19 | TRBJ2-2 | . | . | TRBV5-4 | TGTGCCAGCAGCTTGGCCGGCAGGGGCCGGTCCGCGAACACCGGGGAGCTGTTTTTT | CASSLAGRGRSANTGELFF
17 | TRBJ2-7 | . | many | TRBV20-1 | TGCAGTGCTAGAGAGATGGAGGGGGCCCGATTCTCCTACGAGCAGTACTTC | CSAREMEGARFSYEQYF
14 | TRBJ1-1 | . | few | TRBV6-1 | TGTGCCAGCAGAACCCCCTTGGGGCACACTGAAGCTTTCTTT | CASRTPLGHTEAFF
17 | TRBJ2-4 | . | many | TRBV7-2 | TGTGCCAGCAGCTCAAGCCCCGTTAGATTAGCCAAAAACATTCAGTACTTC | CASSSSPVRLAKNIQYF
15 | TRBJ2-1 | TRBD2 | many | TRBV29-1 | TGCAGCGTTGAGTTGGGGGGACTAGCGGTCAATGAGCAGTTCTTC | CSVELGGLAVNEQFF
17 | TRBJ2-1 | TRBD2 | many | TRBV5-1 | TGCGCCAGCAGCTTTTTAGCGGGAGGTAACTCCTACAATGAGCAGTTCTTC | CASSFLAGGNSYNEQFF
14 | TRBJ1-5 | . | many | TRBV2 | TGTGCCAGCAGTGAACTAGCCAGCAATCAGCCCCAGCATTTT | CASSELASNQPQHF
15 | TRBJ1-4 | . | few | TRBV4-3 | TGCGCCAGCAGCCAACCCGACAGGCTCAATGAAAAACTGTTTTTT | CASSQPDRLNEKLFF
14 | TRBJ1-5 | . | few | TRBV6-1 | TGTGCCAGCGGTGAAAACAGGGCTACTCAGCCCCAGCATTTT | CASGENRATQPQHF
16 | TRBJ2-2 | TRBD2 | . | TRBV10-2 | TGCGCCAGCGGGGGGTTAGCGGGAATTAACACCGGGGAGCTGTTTTTT | CASGGLAGINTGELFF
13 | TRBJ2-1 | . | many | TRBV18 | TGTGCCAGCTCACCACTCCCCCAGAGTGAGCAGTTCTTC | CASSPLPQSEQFF
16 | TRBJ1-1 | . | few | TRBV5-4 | TGTGCCAGCAGGGCTGGGGCAGAAAGAGTCAACACTGAAGCTTTCTTT | CASRAGAERVNTEAFF
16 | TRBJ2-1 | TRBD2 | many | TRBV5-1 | TGCGCCAGCAGCTTGGCCTCACTAGCGGGGGGCAATGAGCAGTTCTTC | CASSLASLAGGNEQFF
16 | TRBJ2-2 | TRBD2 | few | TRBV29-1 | TGCAGCGTTCGGACAATAGCGGGGGGTTACACCGGGGAGCTGTTTTTT | CSVRTIAGGYTGELFF
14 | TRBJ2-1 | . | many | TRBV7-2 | TGTGCCAGCAGCCCTAACGTCGGTGTTGGTGAGCAGTTCTTC | CASSPNVGVGEQFF
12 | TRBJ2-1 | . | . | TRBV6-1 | TGTGCCAGCAGGTCGACTACGAATGAGCAGTTCTTC | CASRSTTNEQFF
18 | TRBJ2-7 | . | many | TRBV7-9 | TGTGCCAGCAGCTTAGAATTAGGTATAGGGACAAGAGCCTACGAGCAGTACTTC | CASSLELGIGTRAYEQYF
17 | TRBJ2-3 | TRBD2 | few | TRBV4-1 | TGCGCCAGCAGCCAAGAACCACTAGCGGGGACGACAGATACGCAGTATTTT | CASSQEPLAGTTDTQYF
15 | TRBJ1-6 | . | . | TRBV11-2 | TGTGCCAGCAGCTTACAGGGACCCGCAAATTCACCCCTCCACTTT | CASSLQGPANSPLHF
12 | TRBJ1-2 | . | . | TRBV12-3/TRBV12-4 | TGTGCCAGCAGTTTTTGGGGGTATGGCTACACCTTC | CASSFWGYGYTF
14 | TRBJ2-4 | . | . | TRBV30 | TGTGCCTGGAGCGGACTTACGGGTAAAAACATTCAGTACTTC | CAWSGLTGKNIQYF
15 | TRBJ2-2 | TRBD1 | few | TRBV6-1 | TGTGCCAGCAGGAGGGGACAGGCTTACACCGGGGAGCTGTTTTTT | CASRRGQAYTGELFF
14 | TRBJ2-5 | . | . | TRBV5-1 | TGCGCCAGCAGCAGTACGGGGGTGGAAGAGACCCAGTACTTC | CASSSTGVEETQYF
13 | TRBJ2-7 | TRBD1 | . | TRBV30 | TGTGCCTACCAGACAGGGGGGTGGTACGAGCAGTACTTC | CAYQTGGWYEQYF
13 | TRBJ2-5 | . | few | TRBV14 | TGTGCCAGCAGCCAAGTATATGGAGGAGCCCAGTACTTC | CASSQVYGGAQYF
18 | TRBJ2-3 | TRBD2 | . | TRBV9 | TGTGCCAGCAGCGTAGCTACGACGACTAGCGGGAGTACAGATACGCAGTATTTT | CASSVATTTSGSTDTQYF
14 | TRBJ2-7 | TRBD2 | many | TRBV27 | TGTGCCAGCAGTCGTACTAGCGGATTCTACGAGCAGTACTTC | CASSRTSGFYEQYF
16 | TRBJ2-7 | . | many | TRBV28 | TGTGCCAGCAGTTTACCAATCAGGGATAGCTCCTACGAGCAGTACTTC | CASSLPIRDSSYEQYF
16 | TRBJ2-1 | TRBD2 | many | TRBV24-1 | TGTGCCACCAGTGATTTCCTAGCGGGGAGCTACAATGAGCAGTTCTTC | CATSDFLAGSYNEQFF
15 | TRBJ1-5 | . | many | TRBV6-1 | TGTGCCAGCACCTTCCGGACCCTTAGCAATCAGCCCCAGCATTTT | CASTFRTLSNQPQHF
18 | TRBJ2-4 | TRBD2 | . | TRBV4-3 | TGCGCCAGCAGCCAAGATAATTTTCGCGGGGGGCCCGGGGACATTCAGTACTTC | CASSQDNFRGGPGDIQYF
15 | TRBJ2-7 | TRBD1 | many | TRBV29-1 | TGCAGCGTTGCCCTTGGACAGGGGAGTACCTACGAGCAGTACTTC | CSVALGQGSTYEQYF
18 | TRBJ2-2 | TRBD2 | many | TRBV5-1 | TGCGCCAGCAGCCGGAGACTAGCGGGAGAGCTAAAAACCGGGGAGCTGTTTTTT | CASSRRLAGELKTGELFF
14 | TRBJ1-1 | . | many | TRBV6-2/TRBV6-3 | TGTGCCAGCAGTTTGGGCAGCTTAAGGGCTGAAGCTTTCTTT | CASSLGSLRAEAFF
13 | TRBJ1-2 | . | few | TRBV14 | TGTGCCAGCAGCCGCGTGGGGGTCTATGGCTACACCTTC | CASSRVGVYGYTF
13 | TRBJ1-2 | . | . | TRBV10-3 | TGTGCCATCAGTGAGTCGCCGGACTATGGCTACACCTTC | CAISESPDYGYTF
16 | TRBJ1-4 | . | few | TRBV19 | TGTGCCAGTAGTATAACGGGAACAGGGTCCTACGAAAAACTGTTTTTT | CASSITGTGSYEKLFF
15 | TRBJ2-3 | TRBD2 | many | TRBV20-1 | TGCAGTGCTCCACGGGCGGGAGGTGGCGCAGATACGCAGTATTTT | CSAPRAGGGADTQYF
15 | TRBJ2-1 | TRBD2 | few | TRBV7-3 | TGTGCCAGCAACCAAAGCGGGGGGGGGGAGAGTGAGCAGTTCTTC | CASNQSGGGESEQFF
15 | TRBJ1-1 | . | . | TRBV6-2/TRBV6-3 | TGTGCCAGCAGTTACACGGCCGGTGGAAGGGCTGAAGCTTTCTTT | CASSYTAGGRAEAFF